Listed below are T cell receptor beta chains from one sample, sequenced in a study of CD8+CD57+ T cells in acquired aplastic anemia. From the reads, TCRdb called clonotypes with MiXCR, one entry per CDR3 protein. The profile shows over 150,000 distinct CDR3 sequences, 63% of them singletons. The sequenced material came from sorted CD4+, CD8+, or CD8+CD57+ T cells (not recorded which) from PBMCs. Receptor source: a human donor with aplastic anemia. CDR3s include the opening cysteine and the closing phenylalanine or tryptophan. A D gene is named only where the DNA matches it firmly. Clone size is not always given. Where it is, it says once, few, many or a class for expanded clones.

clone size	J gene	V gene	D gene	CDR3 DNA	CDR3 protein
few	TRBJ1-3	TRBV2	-	TGTGCCAGCTGCTTGGGCCGCGCAATGCCTGGAAACACCATATATTTT	CASCLGRAMPGNTIYF
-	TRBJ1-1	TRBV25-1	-	TGTGCCAGCAGTGAATGGGCAGGGTCGAACACTGAAGCTTTCTTT	CASSEWAGSNTEAFF
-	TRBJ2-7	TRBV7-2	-	TGTGCCAGCAGCTTAGATAGTCACTACGAGCAGTACTTC	CASSLDSHYEQYF
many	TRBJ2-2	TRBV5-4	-	TGTGCCAGCAGCTTAGAACCCCCTGGGAGAACCGGGGAGCTGTTTTTT	CASSLEPPGRTGELFF
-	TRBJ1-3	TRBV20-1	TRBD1	TGCAGTGCGAACGACAGGGGGCCGTCAGGAAACACCATATATTTT	CSANDRGPSGNTIYF
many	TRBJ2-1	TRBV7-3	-	TGTGCCAGCAGCCCAAAGGGGGGGCTCGACAATGAGCAGTTCTTC	CASSPKGGLDNEQFF
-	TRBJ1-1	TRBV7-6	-	TGTGCCAGCAGCTGGCAGGGGACCACTGAAGCTTTCTTT	CASSWQGTTEAFF
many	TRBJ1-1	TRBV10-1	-	TGCGCCAGCAGTGAGACCCCGGGACTCCAGAGAACTGAAGCTTTCTTT	CASSETPGLQRTEAFF
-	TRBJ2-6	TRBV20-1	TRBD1	TGCAGTGCTTTGGTACCGACAGGGGCGAACGTCCTGACTTTC	CSALVPTGANVLTF
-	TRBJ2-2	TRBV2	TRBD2	TGTGCCGTCCGACTAGCGGGGGGGAACACCGGGGAGCTGTTTTTT	CAVRLAGGNTGELFF
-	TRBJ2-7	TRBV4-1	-	TGCGCCAGCAGCCAAGACCCAACCTACGAGCAGTACTTC	CASSQDPTYEQYF
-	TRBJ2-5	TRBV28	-	TGTGCCAGCAGACCGCCCCTGTACCAAGAGACCCAGTACTTC	CASRPPLYQETQYF
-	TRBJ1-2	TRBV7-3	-	TGTGCCAGCAGCCCCCAGGGAGCTGATGGCTACACCTTC	CASSPQGADGYTF
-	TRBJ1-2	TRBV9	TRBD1	TGTGCCAGCAGCGTCCGGACAGGCGGATATGGCTACACCTTC	CASSVRTGGYGYTF
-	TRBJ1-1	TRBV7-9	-	TGTGCCAGCAGCTCTGACAGCGAACACCGGGGAGCTTTCTTT	CASSSDSEHRGAFF
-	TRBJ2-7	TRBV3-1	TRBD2	TGTGCCAGCACCGTATCTAGCGGTCTCCACGAGCAGTACTTC	CASTVSSGLHEQYF
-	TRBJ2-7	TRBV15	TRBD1	TGTGCCACCAGCGTAACAGGGGTGGGGTACGAGCAGTACTTC	CATSVTGVGYEQYF
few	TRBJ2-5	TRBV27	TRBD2	TGTGCCATCAGTTCTCTAGCGGGTTCTAAACAAGAGACCCAGTACTTC	CAISSLAGSKQETQYF
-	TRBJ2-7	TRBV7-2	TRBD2	TGTGCCAGCAGCAGAATAGCGGGGGGGACCTACGAGCAGTACTTC	CASSRIAGGTYEQYF
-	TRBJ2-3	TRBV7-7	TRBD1	TGTGCTAGCAGCCCGGGACAGTCCACAGATACGCAGTATTTT	CASSPGQSTDTQYF
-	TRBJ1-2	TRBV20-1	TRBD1	TGCAGTGCTAGCGCCGACAGGGTAGCTAACTATGGCTACACCTTC	CSASADRVANYGYTF
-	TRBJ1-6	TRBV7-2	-	TGTGCCAGCAGCTTAGTTGTGGCCCTACAAAATTCACCCCTCCACTTT	CASSLVVALQNSPLHF
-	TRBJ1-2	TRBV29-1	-	TGCAGCGCTTTAACGGGAACAGGGACCGAAGCTAACTATGGCTACACCTTC	CSALTGTGTEANYGYTF
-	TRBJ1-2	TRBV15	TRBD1	TGTGCCACCAGCAAAGACCGGGACAGGGTAGTGTACACCTTC	CATSKDRDRVVYTF
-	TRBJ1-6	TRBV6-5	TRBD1	TGTGCCAGCAGTTACCACTACCCTGGACAGGGACTGAACAGGCCCCTCCACTTT	CASSYHYPGQGLNRPLHF
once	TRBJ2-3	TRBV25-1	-	TGTGCCAGCAGTGATCAGAGAAGCACAGATACGCAGTATTTT	CASSDQRSTDTQYF
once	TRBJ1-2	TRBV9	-	TGTGCCAGCAGCTCCCAAGGGGAGGGAAACTATGGCTACACCTTC	CASSSQGEGNYGYTF
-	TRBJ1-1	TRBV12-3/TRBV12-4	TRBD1	TGTGCCAGCAGACCACAGGGGACAGGAGGCACTGAAGCTTTCTTT	CASRPQGTGGTEAFF
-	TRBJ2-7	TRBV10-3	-	TGTGCCACAAATCCAACAAGCGGAGTCGAGCAGTACTTC	CATNPTSGVEQYF
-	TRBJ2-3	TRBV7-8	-	TGTGCCAGCAGCCAACAGCGGGGCACAGATACGCAGTATTTT	CASSQQRGTDTQYF
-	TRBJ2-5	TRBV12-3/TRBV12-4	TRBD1	TGTGCCAGCAGTTCGGACAGGGCGACCCAGTACTTC	CASSSDRATQYF
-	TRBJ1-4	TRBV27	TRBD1	TGTGCCAGCAGTACCTCGACAGGGGTTAATGAAAAACTGTTTTTT	CASSTSTGVNEKLFF
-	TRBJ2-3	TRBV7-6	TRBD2	TGTGCCAGCAGCCCTAGCGGGGGGGCGTACAGGGATGAGCAGTATTTT	CASSPSGGAYRDEQYF
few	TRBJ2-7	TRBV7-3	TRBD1	TGTGCCAGCAGCCCGACTCCAGGGGGCGCCGAGCAGTACTTC	CASSPTPGGAEQYF
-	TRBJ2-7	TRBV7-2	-	TGTGCCAGCAGCTTGCTTTTGACGAGTTTACTCTACGAGCAGTACTTC	CASSLLLTSLLYEQYF
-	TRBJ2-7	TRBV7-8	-	TGTGCCAGCACCTTACCAGGGTTCGAGCAGTACTTC	CASTLPGFEQYF
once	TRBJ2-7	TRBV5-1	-	TGCGCCAGCAGCTTGGATGCCAGGGCCTACGAGCAGTACTTC	CASSLDARAYEQYF
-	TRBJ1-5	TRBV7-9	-	TGTGCCAGCAGCCCCATCCTTGGGAGCAATCAGCCCCAGCATTTT	CASSPILGSNQPQHF
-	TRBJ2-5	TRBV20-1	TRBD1	TGCAGTGCTAGGGGACAGGGTCAAGAGACCCAGTACTTC	CSARGQGQETQYF
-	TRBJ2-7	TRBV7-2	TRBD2	TGTGCCAGCAGCTCCACCGCCCAGACTAGCGGGTGGATCTACGAGCAGTACTTC	CASSSTAQTSGWIYEQYF
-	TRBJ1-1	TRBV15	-	TGTGCCACCAGCAGGGCCCGGCCAGTGAACACTGAAGCTTTCTTT	CATSRARPVNTEAFF
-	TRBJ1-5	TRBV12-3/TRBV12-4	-	TGTGCCAGCAGTTTACAGATGCAGCCCCAGCATTTT	CASSLQMQPQHF